This TCR beta chain was captured in a study of shared clonotypes between healthy human individuals. Method: immunoSEQ multiplex PCR; TCRdb's copy keeps in-frame clones and lacks some. The sample has just over 2,000,000 clones, 95% seen once. V was pared by 2 bases and J by 0 bases, with 11 bases between. The germline CDR1 and CDR2 sequences are MNHNY and SVGAGI (reference sequence). The CDR3 has 16 amino acids. Sequenced sample: naive CD4+ T cells sorted from blood. Subset given: CD45RA+ positively selected. The receptor comes from a man younger than 35 in good health. The chain employs TRBV6-6 and TRBJ1-3; D not certain. The CDR3, as DNA: TGTGCCAGCAGTTACATAGTCGGCGGCTCTGGAAACACCATATATTTT. Translation gives CASSYIVGGSGNTIYF.